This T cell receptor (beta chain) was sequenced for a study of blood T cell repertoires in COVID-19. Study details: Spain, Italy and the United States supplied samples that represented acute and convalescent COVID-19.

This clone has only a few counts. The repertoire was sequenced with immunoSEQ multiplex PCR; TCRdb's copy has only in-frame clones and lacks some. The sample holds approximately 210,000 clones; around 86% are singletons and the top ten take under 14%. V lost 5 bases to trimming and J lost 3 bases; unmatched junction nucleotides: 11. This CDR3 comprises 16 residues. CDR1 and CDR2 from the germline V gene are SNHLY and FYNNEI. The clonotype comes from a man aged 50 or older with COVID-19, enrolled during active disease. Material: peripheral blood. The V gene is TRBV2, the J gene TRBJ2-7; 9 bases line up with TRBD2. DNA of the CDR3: TGTGCCAGCAGTCCAGAAGTAGCGGGAGTCTTCTACGAGCAGTACTTC. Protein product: CASSPEVAGVFYEQYF.